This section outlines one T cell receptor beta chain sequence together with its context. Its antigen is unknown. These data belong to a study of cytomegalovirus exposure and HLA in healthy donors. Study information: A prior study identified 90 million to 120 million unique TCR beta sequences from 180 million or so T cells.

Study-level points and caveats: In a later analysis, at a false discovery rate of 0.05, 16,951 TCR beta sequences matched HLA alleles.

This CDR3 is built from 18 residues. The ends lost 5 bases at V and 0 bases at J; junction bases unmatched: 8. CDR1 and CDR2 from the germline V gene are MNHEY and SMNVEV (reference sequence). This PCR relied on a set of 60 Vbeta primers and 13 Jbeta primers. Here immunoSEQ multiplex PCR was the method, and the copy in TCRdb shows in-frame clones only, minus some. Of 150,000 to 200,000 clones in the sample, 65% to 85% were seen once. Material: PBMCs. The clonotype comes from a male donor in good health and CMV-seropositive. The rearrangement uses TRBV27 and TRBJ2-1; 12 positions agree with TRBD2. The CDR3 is CASSPPLAGGSSYNEQFF. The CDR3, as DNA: TGTGCCAGCAGTCCCCCCCTAGCGGGAGGGAGCTCCTACAATGAGCAGTTCTTC.